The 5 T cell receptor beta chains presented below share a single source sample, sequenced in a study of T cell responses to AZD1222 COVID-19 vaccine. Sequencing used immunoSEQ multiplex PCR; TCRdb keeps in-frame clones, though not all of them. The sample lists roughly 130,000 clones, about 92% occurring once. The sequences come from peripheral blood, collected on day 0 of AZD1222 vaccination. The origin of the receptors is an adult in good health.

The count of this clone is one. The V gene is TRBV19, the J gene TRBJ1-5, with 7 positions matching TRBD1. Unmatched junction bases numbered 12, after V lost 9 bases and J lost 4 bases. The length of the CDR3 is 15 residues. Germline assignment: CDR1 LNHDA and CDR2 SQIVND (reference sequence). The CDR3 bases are TGTGCCAGCGAAACAGGGGCGGCGGGGAATCAGCCCCAGCATTTT. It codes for CASETGAAGNQPQHF.

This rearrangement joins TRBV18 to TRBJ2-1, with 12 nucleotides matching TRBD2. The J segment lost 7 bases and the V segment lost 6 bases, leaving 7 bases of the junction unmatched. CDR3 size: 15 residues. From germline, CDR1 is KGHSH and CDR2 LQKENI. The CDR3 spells CASSASGRESNEQFF. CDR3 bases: TGTGCCAGCTCGGCTAGCGGGAGGGAGTCTAATGAGCAGTTCTTC.

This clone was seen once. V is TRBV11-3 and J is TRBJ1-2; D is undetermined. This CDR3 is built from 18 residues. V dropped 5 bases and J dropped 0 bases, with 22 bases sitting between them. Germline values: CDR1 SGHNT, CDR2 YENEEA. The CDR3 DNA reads TGTGCCAGCAGCAACAGACCGAGGACGCGTTGCCCTAACTATGGCTACACCTTC. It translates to CASSNRPRTRCPNYGYTF.

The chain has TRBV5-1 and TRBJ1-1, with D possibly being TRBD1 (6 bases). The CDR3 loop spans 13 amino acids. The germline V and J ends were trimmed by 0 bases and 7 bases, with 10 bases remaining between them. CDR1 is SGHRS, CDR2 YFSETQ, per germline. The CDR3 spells CASSLAGGREAFF. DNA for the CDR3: TGCGCCAGCAGCTTGGCTGGGGGGCGTGAAGCTTTCTTT.

CDR3 in DNA: TGTGCCAGCAGCCCCCGGGGGAATGGGGCCAACGTCCTGACTTTC. This encodes CASSPRGNGANVLTF. The chain couples TRBV7-2 to TRBJ2-6, with D perhaps matching TRBD2 (6 bases). The germline V and J ends were trimmed by 5 bases and 3 bases, with 11 bases remaining between them. Germline CDR1 and CDR2: SGHTA and FQGNSA. The CDR3 runs to 15 residues.